Sequencing of this TCR beta chain was carried out in a study of T cells in Graves' hyperthyroidism and ophthalmopathy (dated by TCRdb to between 2019 and 2020). For the wider study: Peripheral blood samples were taken at initial diagnosis, before any treatment was given. The 100 or so discovery patients were divided at random into training and test sets in a 7:3 ratio. A discovery cohort of about a hundred patients, approximately 45 with Graves' ophthalmopathy and about 58 with stable Graves' hyperthyroidism, was used to find distinguishing TCR V-J signatures. According to the paper, TCR Vbeta CDR3 sequencing was carried out on 135 peripheral blood samples, which came from 40 to 45 ophthalmopathy, around 74 hyperthyroidism and approximately 17 progressor patients. After blood sampling, hyperthyroidism patients were treated with methimazole at a starting dose of 30 mg daily, and ophthalmopathy patients were treated with high-dose intravenous methylprednisolone. Thyroid tissue and blood T-cell repertoires from six Graves' hyperthyroidism patients were also compared in the study. Prospective prediction of ophthalmopathy was tested in an independent validation cohort of fewer than 20 hyperthyroidism patients and 15 to 17 patients who later progressed to ophthalmopathy. Points the paper makes about the study in general: Sample size was not statistically predetermined, and blinding of investigators to group allocation was not performed. Most expanded thyroid clonotypes (frequency above 0.001) were also detected in blood, a finding suggesting that blood repertoires may reflect thyroid immune responses. In cross-validation, a model built on a 13 V-J signature told ophthalmopathy apart from stable hyperthyroidism with 85% to 90% sensitivity and roughly 81% specificity, and in testing the same model reached 80%/75%. In validation, progression to ophthalmopathy was predicted by the model with around 71% sensitivity and 72% to 85% specificity, a median of roughly 6.4 months before onset.

There are 14 amino acids in the CDR3, from cysteine to phenylalanine inclusive. The kept DNA is CDR3 alone, 42 bases in frame from the first base. Between the V and J ends, shortened by 7 bases and 3 bases respectively, the junction contains 13 bases. Ophthalmopathy patients had moderately to severely active disease, Clinical Activity Score of at least 3, NOSPECS grade of at least 4, and duration under 3 months. Any patient with an uncontrolled infection, another autoimmune disease, pregnancy or lactation was excluded. Diagnoses were based on clinical symptoms, serum thyroxine and TRAb, thyroid ultrasound and orbital computed tomography. PBMCs were isolated from about 9.1 ml of fresh peripheral blood by Ficoll-Paque density gradient centrifugation. Trizol reagent was used to extract total RNA, and RNA quality was then checked on an Agilent 2100 Bioanalyzer. This clonotype was recorded at least ten times. Its antigen is still unknown. Base qualities are missing; no much larger clone stands one base away.

Amplification of TCR beta CDR3 regions was carried out from RNA transcripts. The first round of RT-PCR for the TCR CDR3 was performed with the HTBI primer set and the Qiagen OneStep RT-PCR kit. Libraries were constructed in a second round of multiplex PCR, after which size selection and purification were performed. Libraries were sequenced paired-end with 100 bp reads on an Illumina HiSeq2000. Per the authors' processing: Raw data were processed with SOAPnuke, discarding reads with adapters, uncalled bases, mean Phred below 15, or no exact constant-primer or identifier match. COPE v1.2.5 was used to merge high-quality paired reads, and clonotypes were defined as unique nucleotide sequences. Clonotypes were aligned to IMGT TRBV, TRBD and TRBJ reference segments using MiTCR v1.1. The analysis was restricted to V-J combinations with a frequency above 0.0001, which together covered about 99% of the repertoires. The TCS score was defined as the ratio of F50 (clonal expansion) to E x V (chaos), calculated using BLOSUM62-based TCRdist between CDR3 peptides within each V-J. Welch's t-statistics and random forest reduced 450 to 600 V-J features to roughly 13, which were used in a naive Bayes classifier (R e1071). The raw public reads went through TCRdb reprocessing: fastp at Q25, MiXCR clone calling, in-frame beta chains kept. Each record represents a unique CDR3 protein, reported with the most common genes and DNA among its rows. TCRdb, not the original authors, processed these V and J calls. The sample records a few hundred thousand distinct CDR3 sequences, more than 15% of which are singletons. Of the sample, less than 3.5% falls within the top ten clones.

The material sequenced was blood. The clonotype originates from a woman between 40 and 55 years old with Graves' ophthalmopathy. The chain joins TRBV12-3 or TRBV12-4 to TRBJ2-1; a weak D assignment points to TRBD2 (6 bases agree). DNA sequence: TGTGCCAGCACCCACCTGGGACTCTACAATGAGCAGTTCTTC. Its protein reads: CASTHLGLYNEQFF.